This T cell receptor beta chain was documented in a study of cytomegalovirus exposure and HLA in healthy donors. At the level of the study: Drawn from HLA-typed donors, tens of millions of unique TCRs were held in an early data release.

Regarding the study as a whole: The classifier was said to identify cytomegalovirus status with high specificity and sensitivity. TCR beta chains associated with HLA were, in a later analysis, more clonally expanded than equally common others.

The V gene's germline CDR1 is LNHDA and CDR2 SQIVND (reference sequence). V was pared by 5 bases and J by 5 bases, with 13 bases between. CDR3 length equals 14 residues. With respect to this clone: Its specificity is unknown.

Primers included in the PCR were 60 Vbeta and 13 Jbeta primers. Sequenced by immunoSEQ multiplex PCR; TCRdb stores in-frame clones only, minus some. The sample holds about 180,000 clones; over 60% are singletons and the top ten take around 6%. The TCR sequence derives from a man aged 40-49 years in good health and CMV-seronegative. Sample: PBMCs. The chain has TRBV19 and TRBJ1-5; unclear D gene. The CDR3 region is CASSYRAQDQPQHF. The CDR3, as DNA: TGTGCCAGTAGTTATAGAGCCCAGGATCAGCCCCAGCATTTT.